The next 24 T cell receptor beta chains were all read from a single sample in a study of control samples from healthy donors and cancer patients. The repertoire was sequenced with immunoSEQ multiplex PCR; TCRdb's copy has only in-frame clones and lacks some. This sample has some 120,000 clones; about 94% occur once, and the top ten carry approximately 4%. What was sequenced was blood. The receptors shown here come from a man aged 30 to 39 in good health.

The CDR3 loop reads CASSFRFSYEQYF. The CDR3 bases are TGCGCCAGCAGCTTTCGGTTCTCCTACGAGCAGTACTTC. The rearrangement uses TRBV5-1 and TRBJ2-7; D is unresolved. Trimming shortened V by 2 bases and J by 0 bases, and 6 bases separated the two germline ends. The CDR3 is 13 amino acids. Germline lookup yields CDR1 SGHRS and CDR2 YFSETQ.

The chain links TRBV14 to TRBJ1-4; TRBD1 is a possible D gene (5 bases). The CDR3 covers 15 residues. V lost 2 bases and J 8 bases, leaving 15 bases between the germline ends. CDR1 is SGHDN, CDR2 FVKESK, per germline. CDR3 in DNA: TGTGCCAGCAGCCAATTCCAGGGAGGAAGCGAAAAACTGTTTTTT. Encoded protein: CASSQFQGGSEKLFF.

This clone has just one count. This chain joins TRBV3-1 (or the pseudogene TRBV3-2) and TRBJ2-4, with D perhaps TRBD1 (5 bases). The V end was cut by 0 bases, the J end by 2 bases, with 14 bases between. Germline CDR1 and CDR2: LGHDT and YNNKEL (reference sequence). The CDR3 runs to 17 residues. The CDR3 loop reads CASSQDVTEFTKNIQYF. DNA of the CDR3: TGTGCCAGCAGCCAAGATGTGACAGAATTCACCAAAAACATTCAGTACTTC.

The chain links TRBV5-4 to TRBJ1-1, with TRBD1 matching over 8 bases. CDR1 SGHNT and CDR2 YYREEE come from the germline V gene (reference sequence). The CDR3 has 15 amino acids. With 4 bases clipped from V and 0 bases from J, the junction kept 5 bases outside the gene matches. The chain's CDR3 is CASSDTGGVNTEAFF. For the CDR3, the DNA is TGTGCCAGCAGCGATACAGGGGGAGTGAACACTGAAGCTTTCTTT.

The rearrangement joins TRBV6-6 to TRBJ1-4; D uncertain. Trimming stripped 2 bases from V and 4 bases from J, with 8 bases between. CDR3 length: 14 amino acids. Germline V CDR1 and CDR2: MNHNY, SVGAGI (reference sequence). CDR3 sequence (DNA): TGTGCCAGCAGTTACACGTCCTATAATGAAAAACTGTTTTTT. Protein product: CASSYTSYNEKLFF.

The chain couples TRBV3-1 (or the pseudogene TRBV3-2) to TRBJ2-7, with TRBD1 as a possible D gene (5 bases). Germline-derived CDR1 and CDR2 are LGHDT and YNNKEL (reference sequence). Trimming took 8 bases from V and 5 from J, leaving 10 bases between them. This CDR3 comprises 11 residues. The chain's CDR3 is CASGAVHEQYF. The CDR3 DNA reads TGTGCCAGCGGGGCTGTCCACGAGCAGTACTTC.

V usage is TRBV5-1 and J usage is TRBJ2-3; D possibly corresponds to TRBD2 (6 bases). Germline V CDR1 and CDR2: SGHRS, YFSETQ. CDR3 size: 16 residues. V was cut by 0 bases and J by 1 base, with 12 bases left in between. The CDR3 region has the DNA TGCGCCAGCAGCTTGGCGGTAGCGGAGCGCACAGATACGCAGTATTTT. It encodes CASSLAVAERTDTQYF.

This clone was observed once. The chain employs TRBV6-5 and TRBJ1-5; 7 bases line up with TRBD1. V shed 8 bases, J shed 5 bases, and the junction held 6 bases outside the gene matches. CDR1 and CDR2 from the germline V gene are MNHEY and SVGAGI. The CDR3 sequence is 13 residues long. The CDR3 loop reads CASSTGFDQPQHF. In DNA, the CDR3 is TGTGCCAGCTCGACAGGGTTTGATCAGCCCCAGCATTTT.

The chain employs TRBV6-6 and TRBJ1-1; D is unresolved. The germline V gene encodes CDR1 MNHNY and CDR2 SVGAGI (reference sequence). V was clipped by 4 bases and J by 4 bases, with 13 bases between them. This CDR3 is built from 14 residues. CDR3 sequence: CASSSRGSGTEAFF. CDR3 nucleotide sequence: TGTGCCAGCAGTTCGCGAGGGAGTGGCACTGAAGCTTTCTTT.

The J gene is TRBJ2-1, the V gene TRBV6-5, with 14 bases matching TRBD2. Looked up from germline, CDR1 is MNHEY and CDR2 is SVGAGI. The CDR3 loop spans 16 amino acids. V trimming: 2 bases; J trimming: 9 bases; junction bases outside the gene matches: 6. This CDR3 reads CASSYRLAGGPAEQFF. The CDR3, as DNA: TGTGCCAGCAGTTACCGACTAGCGGGGGGGCCAGCTGAGCAGTTCTTC.

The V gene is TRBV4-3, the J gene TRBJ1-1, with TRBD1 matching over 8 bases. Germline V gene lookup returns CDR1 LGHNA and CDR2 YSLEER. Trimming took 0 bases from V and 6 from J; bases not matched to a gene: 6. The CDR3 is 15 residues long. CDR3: CASSQDRPGGPEAFF. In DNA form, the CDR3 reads TGCGCCAGCAGCCAAGATCGGCCAGGGGGCCCTGAAGCTTTCTTT.

This CDR3 reads CASEGRGVSLYNSPLHF. CDR3 nucleotide sequence: TGTGCCAGCGAAGGCAGGGGGGTAAGCCTTTATAATTCACCCCTCCACTTT. J is TRBJ1-6 and V is TRBV28; 7 nucleotides match TRBD1. Germline CDR1 and CDR2: MDHEN and SYDVKM. The CDR3 extends over 17 amino acids. V was pared by 8 bases and J by 4 bases, with 14 bases of the junction left unmatched.

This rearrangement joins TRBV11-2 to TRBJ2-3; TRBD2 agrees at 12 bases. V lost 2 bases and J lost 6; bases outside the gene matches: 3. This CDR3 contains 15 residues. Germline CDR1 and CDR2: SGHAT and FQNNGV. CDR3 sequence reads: CASSLLAGGWDTQYF. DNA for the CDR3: TGTGCCAGCAGCTTACTAGCGGGGGGGTGGGATACGCAGTATTTT.

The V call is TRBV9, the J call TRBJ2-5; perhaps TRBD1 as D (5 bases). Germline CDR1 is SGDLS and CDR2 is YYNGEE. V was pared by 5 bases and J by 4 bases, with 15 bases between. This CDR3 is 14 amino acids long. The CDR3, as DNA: TGTGCCAGCAGTACATTGGGGCTCGCAGAGACCCAGTACTTC. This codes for CASSTLGLAETQYF.

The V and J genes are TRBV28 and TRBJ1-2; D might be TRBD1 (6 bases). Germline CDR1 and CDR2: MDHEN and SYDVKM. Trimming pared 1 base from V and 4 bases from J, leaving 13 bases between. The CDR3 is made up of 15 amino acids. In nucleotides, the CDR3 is TGTGCCAGCAGTTTATTGGGGGGGCCAACCTATGGCTACACCTTC. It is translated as CASSLLGGPTYGYTF.

CDR3 bases: TGCGCCAGCAGCGGTAAGGGTGTCTCTGGGGCCAACGTCCTGACTTTC. Translated: CASSGKGVSGANVLTF. The rearrangement joins TRBV4-3 to TRBJ2-6; no clear D. In germline, CDR1 is LGHNA, CDR2 YSLEER. The CDR3 is made up of 16 amino acids. The V and J ends lost 5 bases and 0 bases respectively, with 11 bases between them.

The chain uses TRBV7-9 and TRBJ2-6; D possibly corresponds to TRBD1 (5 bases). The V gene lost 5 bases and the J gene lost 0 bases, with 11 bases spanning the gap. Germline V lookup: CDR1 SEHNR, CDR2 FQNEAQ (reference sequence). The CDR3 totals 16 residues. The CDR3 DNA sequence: TGTGCCAGCAGCAAACAGGTACCCTCTGGGGCCAACGTCCTGACTTTC. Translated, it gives CASSKQVPSGANVLTF.

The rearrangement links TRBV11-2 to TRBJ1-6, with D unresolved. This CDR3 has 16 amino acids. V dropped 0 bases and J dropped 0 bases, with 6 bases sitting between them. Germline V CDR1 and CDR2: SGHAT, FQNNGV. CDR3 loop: CASSLESFSYNSPLHF. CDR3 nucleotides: TGTGCCAGCAGCTTAGAATCCTTCTCCTATAATTCACCCCTCCACTTT.

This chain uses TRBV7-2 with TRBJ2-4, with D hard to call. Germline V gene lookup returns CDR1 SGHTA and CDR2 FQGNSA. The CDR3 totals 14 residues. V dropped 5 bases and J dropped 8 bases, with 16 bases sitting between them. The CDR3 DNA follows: TGTGCCAGCAGCACCATGCCCGGCTCCTACATTCAGTACTTC. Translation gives CASSTMPGSYIQYF.

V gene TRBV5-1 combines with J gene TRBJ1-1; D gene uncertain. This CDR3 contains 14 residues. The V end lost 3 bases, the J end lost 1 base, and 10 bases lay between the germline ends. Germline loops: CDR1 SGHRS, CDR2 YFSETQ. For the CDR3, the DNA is TGCGCCAGCAGCTGGGGAGGGAGGAACACTGAAGCTTTCTTT. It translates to CASSWGGRNTEAFF.

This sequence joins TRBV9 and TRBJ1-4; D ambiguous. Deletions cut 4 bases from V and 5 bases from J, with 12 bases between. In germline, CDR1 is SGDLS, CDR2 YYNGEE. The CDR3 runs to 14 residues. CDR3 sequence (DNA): TGTGCCAGCAGCTCCGCTCCGTGGAATGAAAAACTGTTTTTT. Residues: CASSSAPWNEKLFF.

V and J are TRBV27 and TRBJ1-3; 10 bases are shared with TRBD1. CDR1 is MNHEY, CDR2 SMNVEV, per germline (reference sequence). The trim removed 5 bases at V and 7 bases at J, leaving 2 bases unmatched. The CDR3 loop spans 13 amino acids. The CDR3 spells CASSLTGGNTIYF. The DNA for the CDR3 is TGTGCCAGCAGTCTGACAGGGGGCAACACCATATATTTT.

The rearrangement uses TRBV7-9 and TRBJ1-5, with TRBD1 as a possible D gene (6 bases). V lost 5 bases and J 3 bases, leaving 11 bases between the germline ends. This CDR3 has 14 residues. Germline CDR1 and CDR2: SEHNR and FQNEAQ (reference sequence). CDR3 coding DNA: TGTGCCAGCAGCGACGGACAGATCAATCAGCCCCAGCATTTT. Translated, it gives CASSDGQINQPQHF.

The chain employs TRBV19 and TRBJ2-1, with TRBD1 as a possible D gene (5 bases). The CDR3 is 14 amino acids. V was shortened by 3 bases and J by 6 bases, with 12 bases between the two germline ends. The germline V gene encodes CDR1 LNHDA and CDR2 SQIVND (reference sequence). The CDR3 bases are TGTGCCAGTAGTATCCAGGGAATCGGCAATGAGCAGTTCTTC. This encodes CASSIQGIGNEQFF.